This T cell receptor beta chain is drawn from a study of spatial heterogeneity in lung cancer. Study-level information: Where available, sequencing covered follow-up PBMC samples, taken at a median of approximately 23 months after resection.

Time point indicated: blood at routine non-recurrence follow-up after resection. The CDR3 totals 18 residues. The germline gives CDR1 MDHEN, CDR2 SYDVKM. The V end was cut by 3 bases, the J end by 0 bases, with 20 bases between. In TCRdb, the 5' RACE reads were re-called with MiXCR into one record per CDR3 protein. The table has around 100,000 distinct CDR3 sequences, 9.5% to 14% seen once. The receptor comes from a female donor with early-stage non-small cell lung cancer. The source material was PBMCs, sampled at follow-up. The chain uses TRBV28 and TRBJ1-2; no clear D. This CDR3 reads CASSFSGPGRVPNYGYTF. CDR3 DNA: TGTGCCAGCAGTTTTTCTGGGCCTGGCAGAGTACCTAACTATGGCTACACCTTC.